These 28 T cell receptor beta chains were sequenced from one sample in a study of human CD8 memory T cell subsets. Sequencing libraries of TCR beta were made by UMI-labeled 5' RACE. After re-calling the 5' RACE reads, TCRdb lists one entry per CDR3 protein, DNA absent. The sample table sets out about 10,000 distinct CDR3 sequences. The sequenced sample consisted of CD8+ T cells from PBMCs. These receptors were obtained from a human donor in good health.

This clonotype is medium-sized by frequency. The chain joins TRBV29-1 to TRBJ2-7; TCRdb calls TRBD2, which cannot be checked without DNA. CDR1 is SQVTM and CDR2 is ANQGSEA in the germline V gene. The CDR3 runs 13 residues. The CDR3 reads CSVGGGSRHEQYF.

The chain carries TRBV20-1 and TRBJ1-4. The CDR3 sequence is 17 residues long. Germline-derived CDR1 and CDR2 are DFQATT and SNEGSKA (reference sequence). CDR3 protein: CSARDFGTSPWDEKLFF.

The chain links TRBV4-3 to TRBJ1-1. CDR1 and CDR2 (germline): LGHNA, YSLEER. There are 12 residues in the CDR3. CDR3 protein: CASSQDYTEAFF.

This chain joins TRBV19 and TRBJ2-1; without DNA, the TCRdb call of TRBD1 cannot be checked. CDR3 length equals 15 residues. The germline V gene encodes CDR1 LNHDA and CDR2 SQIVND (reference sequence). The CDR3 spells CASTPGQGAYNEQFF.

CDR3 loop: CASSREQDTQYF. This rearrangement joins TRBV3-1 to TRBJ2-3. The length of the CDR3 is 12 residues. Germline CDR1 is LGHDT and CDR2 is YNNKEL (reference sequence).

Frequency places this clonotype as medium-sized. V is TRBV20-1 and J is TRBJ2-1. The CDR3 totals 14 residues. From germline, CDR1 is DFQATT and CDR2 SNEGSKA (reference sequence). This CDR3 reads CSASAGFWYNEQFF.

The rearrangement joins TRBV28 to TRBJ2-7; lacking DNA, the TRBD2 call made by TCRdb goes unchecked. This CDR3 has 17 amino acids. Germline CDR1 reads MDHEN; CDR2 reads SYDVKM. The CDR3 here is CASSFPILAGSSYEQYF.

CDR3 residues: CASSTRVDSEGPTDTQYF. The gene calls are TRBV6-2 or TRBV6-3 and TRBJ2-3; TCRdb names TRBD1, which stays unverified in the absence of DNA. The CDR3 has 18 amino acids. CDR1 is MNHEY, CDR2 SVGEGT, per germline.

Measured by frequency, this clonotype is medium-sized (0.01 to 0.1%). The chain links TRBV6-2 or TRBV6-3 to TRBJ2-1; TCRdb names TRBD1, which stays unverified in the absence of DNA. Germline CDR1 reads MNHEY; CDR2 reads SVGEGT. The CDR3 runs 18 residues. Here the CDR3 reads CASSYEVGQGVSYNEQFF.

The rearrangement links TRBV2 to TRBJ2-7; the TRBD2 assignment by TCRdb is unverifiable without DNA. The CDR3 has 13 residues. CDR1 is SNHLY and CDR2 is FYNNEI in the germline V gene. The CDR3 spells CASSEDGSYEQYF.

The V call is TRBV29-1, the J call TRBJ2-1; the TCRdb D gene call, TRBD1, has no DNA to confirm it. The germline V gene has CDR1 SQVTM and CDR2 ANQGSEA. This CDR3 has 19 residues. This CDR3 is CSVLWVDRVGARSYNEQFF.

This chain uses TRBV25-1 with TRBJ2-3; TCRdb designates TRBD2, a call that cannot be tested without DNA. CDR3 size: 15 residues. Germline V CDR1 and CDR2: MGHDK, SYGVNS. The CDR3 protein is CASSDWTTSTDTQYF.

The rearrangement links TRBV5-6 to TRBJ2-5; TCRdb picks TRBD1, but there is no DNA to check that call. The germline CDR1 and CDR2 sequences are SGHDT and YYEEEE. The CDR3 length is 14 residues. This CDR3 reads CASSRGRGPETQYF.

CDR3 loop: CASSPDFAASTEAFF. The chain joins TRBV6-5 to TRBJ1-1. The CDR3 totals 15 residues. Germline V CDR1 and CDR2: MNHEY, SVGAGI.

This sequence joins TRBV20-1 and TRBJ2-1. The CDR3 covers 16 residues. Germline V gene sequence: CDR1 DFQATT, CDR2 SNEGSKA (reference sequence). CDR3 amino acids: CSAPASIGSSYNEQFF.

This clonotype is deemed medium-sized by its frequency. The gene calls are TRBV29-1 and TRBJ1-1; TCRdb's D call of TRBD1 is untestable without DNA. Germline V gene data show CDR1 as SQVTM and CDR2 as ANQGSEA. The CDR3 is made up of 14 amino acids. CDR3 sequence: CSVESRTVNTEAFF.

This clonotype is classed as medium-sized by frequency. The rearrangement uses TRBV20-1 and TRBJ2-3; the D call from TCRdb, TRBD2, cannot be confirmed without DNA. CDR1 is DFQATT, CDR2 SNEGSKA, per germline (reference sequence). The CDR3 runs 15 residues. This CDR3 is CSARSSAESTDTQYF.

The chain couples TRBV6-5 to TRBJ2-3. The germline V gene encodes CDR1 MNHEY and CDR2 SVGAGI. This CDR3 is built from 12 residues. This chain's CDR3 is CASRGYTDTQYF.

The rearrangement joins TRBV9 to TRBJ2-2; the D call of TRBD2 rests on TCRdb alone, since no DNA is present to check it. The CDR3 is made up of 17 amino acids. Germline CDR1 and CDR2: SGDLS and YYNGEE. The CDR3 sequence is CASRKEGDLGNTGELFF.

V usage is TRBV18 and J usage is TRBJ2-5. From germline, CDR1 is KGHSH and CDR2 LQKENI. CDR3 length: 12 amino acids. This chain's CDR3 is CASSPGQETQYF.

According to its frequency, this clonotype is medium-sized. This sequence joins TRBV5-4 and TRBJ1-1. There are 15 residues in the CDR3. Germline lookup yields CDR1 SGHNT and CDR2 YYREEE (reference sequence). The CDR3: CASSFRFGQNTEAFF.

The gene calls are TRBV6-2 or TRBV6-3 and TRBJ2-1; TCRdb lists TRBD2, though no DNA is available to test this call. The CDR3 is 15 residues long. Germline loops: CDR1 MNHEY, CDR2 SVGEGT. The CDR3 sequence is CASSGTSGLYNEQFF.

The chain has TRBV6-2 or TRBV6-3 and TRBJ2-1. Germline loops: CDR1 MNHEY, CDR2 SVGEGT. This CDR3 is 15 amino acids long. CDR3 sequence reads: CASSYSMDYYNEQFF.

The chain employs TRBV9 and TRBJ2-7; TCRdb's D gene call, TRBD1, goes unchecked for lack of DNA. The CDR3 totals 14 residues. CDR1 is SGDLS, CDR2 YYNGEE, per germline. CDR3 sequence: CASSDRAHPSEQYF.

This chain joins TRBV18 and TRBJ2-7; TCRdb returns TRBD1, unconfirmable since there is no DNA. This CDR3 is built from 14 residues. In germline, CDR1 is KGHSH, CDR2 LQKENI. CDR3: CASSPRDRPYEQYF.

The genes are TRBV24-1 and TRBJ2-5; TCRdb reports TRBD2, a call that lacks DNA to check it against. This CDR3 region has 13 residues. Per germline, CDR1 KGHDR and CDR2 SFDVKD. CDR3 residues: CATSLSPQETQYF.

This rearrangement joins TRBV5-1 to TRBJ2-2. CDR3 size: 14 residues. Germline CDR1 and CDR2: SGHRS and YFSETQ. CDR3 in amino acids: CASSLSRNTGELFF.

The chain has TRBV7-3 and TRBJ2-5. This CDR3 has 14 amino acids. CDR1 is SGHTA and CDR2 is FQGTGA in the germline V gene. The CDR3 loop reads CASSLTGPGETQYF. The full variable domain, completed using reference TRBV7-3 and TRBJ2-5, is GAGVSQTPSNKVTEKGKYVELRCDPISGHTALYWYRQSLGQGPEFLIYFQGTGAADDSGLPNDRFFAVRPEGSVSTLKIQRTERGDSAVYLCASSLTGPGETQYFGPGTRLLVL.